Detailed here is one T cell receptor (beta chain). Its specificity is unknown. Germline-derived CDR1 and CDR2 are SGHRS and YFSETQ. The length of the CDR3 is 16 residues. The V end was cut by 0 bases, the J end by 6 bases, with 16 bases between. The data stem from a study of cytomegalovirus exposure and HLA in healthy donors. Turning to the study itself: Around 87 million unique TCRs, all from HLA-typed donors, were included in an early release of the data.

Whole-study findings and limits: Earlier results showed most TCR beta V segments being productive about 87% or about 30% of the time. In a later analysis, at a false discovery rate of 0.05, 16,951 TCR beta sequences matched HLA alleles. Fewer N-insertions than the roughly 670-donor mean were reportedly shown by an Asian-associated ancestry cluster in a later analysis.

The study ran its PCR with 60 Vbeta and 13 Jbeta primers. Assay: immunoSEQ multiplex PCR; the TCRdb copy retains only in-frame clones and omits some. The sample yields under 200,000 clones, about 80% seen once. This chain uses TRBV5-1 with TRBJ2-1; D might be TRBD2 (7 bases). This clonotype was sampled from a woman aged 18-35 years in good health and CMV-seropositive. The sample comprised PBMCs. The CDR3 is CASSLVGGGLTNEQFF. In DNA form, the CDR3 reads TGCGCCAGCAGCTTGGTAGGGGGGGGCCTCACCAATGAGCAGTTCTTC.